This TCR beta chain was observed in a study of shared clonotypes between healthy human individuals. Study-wide context: CD4 naive and memory got three plates each, CD8 naive two, CD8 memory one.

The germline gives CDR1 SEHNR, CDR2 FQNEAQ (reference sequence). Trimming pared 0 bases from V and 4 bases from J, leaving 8 bases between. This CDR3 is 14 amino acids long. Study observations and caveats: Clonotype sharing among the donors was expected to vary with sequencing depth.

Recent vaccinations or acute infections were absent in the healthy HIV-negative adult donors. About this clone: Its antigen is currently unknown.

An approximately 220 ng quantity of DNA, roughly 32,000 T cell genomes, went into the sorted-subset replicate PCRs. Only in-frame clones appear in the TCRdb table, and some are missing; sequencing was by immunoSEQ multiplex PCR. The data contain 850,000 to 1,200,000 clones, approximately 76% of them singletons. The chain has TRBV7-9 and TRBJ2-3; D remains ambiguous. Sequenced sample: memory CD4+ T cells sorted from blood. The subset denotes: CD45RA-negative fraction. The sequence was obtained from a man younger than 35 in good health. This CDR3 is CASSLAQAADTQYF. For the CDR3, the DNA is TGTGCCAGCAGCTTAGCCCAGGCTGCAGATACGCAGTATTTT.